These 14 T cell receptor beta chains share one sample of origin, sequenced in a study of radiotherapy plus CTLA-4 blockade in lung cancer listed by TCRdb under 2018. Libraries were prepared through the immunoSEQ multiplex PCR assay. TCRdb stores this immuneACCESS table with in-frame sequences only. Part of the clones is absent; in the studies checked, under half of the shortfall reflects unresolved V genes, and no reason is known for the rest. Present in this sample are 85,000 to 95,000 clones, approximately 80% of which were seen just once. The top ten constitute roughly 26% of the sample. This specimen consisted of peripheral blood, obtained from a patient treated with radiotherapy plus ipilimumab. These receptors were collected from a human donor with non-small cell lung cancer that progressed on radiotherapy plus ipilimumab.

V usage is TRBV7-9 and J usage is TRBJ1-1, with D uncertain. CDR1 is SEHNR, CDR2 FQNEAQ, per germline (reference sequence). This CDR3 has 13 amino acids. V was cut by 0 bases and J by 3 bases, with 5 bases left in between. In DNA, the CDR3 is TGTGCCAGCAGCTTAGCTAAGGACACTGAAGCTTTCTTT. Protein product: CASSLAKDTEAFF.

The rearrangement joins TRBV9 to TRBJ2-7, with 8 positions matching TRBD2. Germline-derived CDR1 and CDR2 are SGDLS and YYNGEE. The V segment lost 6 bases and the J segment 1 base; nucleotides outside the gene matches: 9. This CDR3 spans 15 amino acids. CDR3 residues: CASTPGLGFSYEQYF. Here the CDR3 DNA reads TGTGCCAGCACCCCGGGACTAGGATTTTCCTACGAGCAGTACTTC.

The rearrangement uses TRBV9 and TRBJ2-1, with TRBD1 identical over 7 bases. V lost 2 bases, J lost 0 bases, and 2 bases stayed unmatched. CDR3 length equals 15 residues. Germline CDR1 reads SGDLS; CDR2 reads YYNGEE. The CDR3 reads CASSVSGGSYNEQFF. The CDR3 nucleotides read TGTGCCAGCAGCGTGTCAGGGGGCTCCTACAATGAGCAGTTCTTC. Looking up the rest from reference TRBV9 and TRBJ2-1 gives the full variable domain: DSGVTQTPKHLITATGQRVTLRCSPRSGDLSVYWYQQSLDQGLQFLIQYYNGEERAKGNILERFSAQQFPDLHSELNLSSLELGDSALYFCASSVSGGSYNEQFFGPGTRLTVL.

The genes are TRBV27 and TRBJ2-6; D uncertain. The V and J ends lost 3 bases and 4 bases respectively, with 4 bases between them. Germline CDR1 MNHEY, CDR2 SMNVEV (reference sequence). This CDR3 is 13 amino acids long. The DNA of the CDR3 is TGTGCCAGCAGTTTTACAGGGGCCAACGTCCTGACTTTC. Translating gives CASSFTGANVLTF.

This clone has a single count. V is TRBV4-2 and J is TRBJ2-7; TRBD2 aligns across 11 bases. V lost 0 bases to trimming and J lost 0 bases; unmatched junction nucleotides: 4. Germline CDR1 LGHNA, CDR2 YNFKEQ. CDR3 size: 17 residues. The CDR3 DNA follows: TGTGCCAGCAGCCAAGAGCCTACTAGCGGGAGCTCCTACGAGCAGTACTTC. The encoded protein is CASSQEPTSGSSYEQYF.

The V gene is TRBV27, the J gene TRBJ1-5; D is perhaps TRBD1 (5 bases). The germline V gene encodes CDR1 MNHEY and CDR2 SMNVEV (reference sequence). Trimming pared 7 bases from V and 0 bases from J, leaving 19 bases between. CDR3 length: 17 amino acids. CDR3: CASTTSGRAISNQPQHF. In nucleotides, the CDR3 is TGTGCCAGCACCACTTCGGGCAGGGCGATTAGCAATCAGCCCCAGCATTTT.

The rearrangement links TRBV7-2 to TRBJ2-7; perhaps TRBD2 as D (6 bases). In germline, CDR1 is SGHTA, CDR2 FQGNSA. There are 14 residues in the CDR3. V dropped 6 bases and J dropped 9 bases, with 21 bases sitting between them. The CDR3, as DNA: TGTGCCAGCAGTCCCGGGACTGATTTTTATCGGCAGTACTTC. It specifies CASSPGTDFYRQYF.

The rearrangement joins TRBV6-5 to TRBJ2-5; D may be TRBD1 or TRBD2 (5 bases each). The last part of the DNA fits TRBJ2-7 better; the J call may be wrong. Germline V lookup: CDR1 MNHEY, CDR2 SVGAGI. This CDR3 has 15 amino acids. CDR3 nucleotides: TGTGCCAGCAGTGGGATCCGGGACGGTTCCTACGAGCAGTACTTC. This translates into CASSGIRDGSYEQYF.

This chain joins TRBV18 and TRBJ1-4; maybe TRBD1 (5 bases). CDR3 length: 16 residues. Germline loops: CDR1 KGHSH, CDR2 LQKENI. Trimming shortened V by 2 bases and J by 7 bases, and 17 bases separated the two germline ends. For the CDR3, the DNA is TGTGCCAGCTCACCAAGCCAAGGGGCCCTTGGTGAAAAACTGTTTTTT. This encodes CASSPSQGALGEKLFF.

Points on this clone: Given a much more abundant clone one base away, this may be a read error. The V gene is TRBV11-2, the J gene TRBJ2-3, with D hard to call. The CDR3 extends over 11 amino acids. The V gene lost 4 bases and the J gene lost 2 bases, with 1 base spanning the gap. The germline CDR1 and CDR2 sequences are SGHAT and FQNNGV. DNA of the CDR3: TGTGCCAGCAGCTCCACAGATACGCAGTATTTT. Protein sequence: CASSSTDTQYF.

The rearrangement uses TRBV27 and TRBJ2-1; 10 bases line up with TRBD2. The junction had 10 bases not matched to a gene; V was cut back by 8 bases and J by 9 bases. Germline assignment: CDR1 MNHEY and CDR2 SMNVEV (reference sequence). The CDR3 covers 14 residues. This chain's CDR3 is CASRRTSGPPEQFF. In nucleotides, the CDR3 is TGTGCCAGCCGCAGGACTAGCGGCCCGCCTGAGCAGTTCTTC.

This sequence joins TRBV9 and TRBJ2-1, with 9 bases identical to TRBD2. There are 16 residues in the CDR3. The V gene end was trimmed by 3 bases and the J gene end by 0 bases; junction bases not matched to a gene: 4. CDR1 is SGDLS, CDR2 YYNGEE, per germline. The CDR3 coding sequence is TGTGCCAGCAGCGCGTTTAGCGGGAGCTCCTACAATGAGCAGTTCTTC. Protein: CASSAFSGSSYNEQFF. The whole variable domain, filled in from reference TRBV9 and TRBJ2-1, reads DSGVTQTPKHLITATGQRVTLRCSPRSGDLSVYWYQQSLDQGLQFLIQYYNGEERAKGNILERFSAQQFPDLHSELNLSSLELGDSALYFCASSAFSGSSYNEQFFGPGTRLTVL.

In DNA, the CDR3 is TGTGCCAGCTCACCACCGTTTTCAACAGGGCTCCATAACTATGGCTACACCTTC. Its protein product is CASSPPFSTGLHNYGYTF. This rearrangement joins TRBV18 to TRBJ1-2, with D possibly matching TRBD1 (6 bases). Germline loops: CDR1 KGHSH, CDR2 LQKENI. V lost 0 bases to trimming and J lost 1 base, with 18 bases between them. The CDR3 length is 18 residues. The full variable domain, with the rest looked up from reference TRBV18 and TRBJ1-2, is NAGVMQNPRHLVRRRGQEARLRCSPMKGHSHVYWYRQLPEEGLKFMVYLQKENIIDESGMPKERFSAEFPKEGPSILRIQQVVRGDSAAYFCASSPPFSTGLHNYGYTFGSGTRLTVV.

Here the CDR3 reads CASRVAGSDTQYF. As DNA, the CDR3 is TGTGCCAGCAGAGTAGCGGGTTCAGATACGCAGTATTTT. J is TRBJ2-3 and V is TRBV25-1, with TRBD2 matching 7 bases. Germline CDR1 MGHDK, CDR2 SYGVNS. The junction had 4 bases not matched to a gene; V was cut back by 6 bases and J by 4 bases. CDR3 size: 13 residues.